Sequencing of this T cell receptor (beta chain) was carried out in a study of blood T cells in healthy people across ages. V trimming: 2 bases; J trimming: 8 bases; junction bases outside the gene matches: 6. The CDR3 covers 14 residues. Germline CDR1 is MNHEY and CDR2 is SVGAGI. The authors ran a second PCR of about 6 to 11 cycles using a sample-barcoded 5' primer and a J-beta primer mix. TCRdb passed the 5' RACE reads through MiXCR, listing each CDR3 protein once. The sample lists about 930,000 distinct CDR3 sequences; almost 30% were seen once. The same sample was also studied in work on T cells of mothers and their children. This second study notes: The study sampled three healthy Caucasian mothers and their six children.

The chain links TRBV6-5 to TRBJ1-2; 9 bases are a match to TRBD1. This receptor was obtained from a woman aged 40 to 49 in good health. The sequenced sample consisted of blood. The CDR3 DNA reads as TGTGCCAGCAGTTACGACGGGACAGGGAAAGGCTACACCTTC. It encodes CASSYDGTGKGYTF.